This T cell receptor (beta chain) was obtained from a study of PD-1 blockade in mismatch repair-deficient tumors. Trimming cost V 8 bases and J 0 bases, with 8 bases left between them. In germline, CDR1 is MNHEY, CDR2 SMNVEV (reference sequence). This CDR3 is 13 amino acids long. Concerning this clone: Its antigen is undetermined.

Regarding the study as a whole: Rapid post-treatment expansion, then contraction, generally preceding radiologic response, marked tumor-resident clones.

PCR or immunohistochemistry showed mismatch repair deficiency in every enrolled patient. The assay was immunoSEQ multiplex PCR, and TCRdb's table has in-frame clones only and misses some. The sample lists approximately 130,000 clones; around 87% were seen once. The sequence was collected from an adult with mismatch repair-deficient cancer. Sample: peripheral blood, taken 44 weeks after starting pembrolizumab. The V call is TRBV27, the J call TRBJ1-3; D is undetermined. The CDR3 region has the DNA TGTGCCAGCGGGGTTAGCTCTGGAAACACCATATATTTT. Its protein is CASGVSSGNTIYF.